The present T cell receptor (beta chain) was sequenced within a study of T cells in tuberculosis. Study overall: In South Africa, adults with active tuberculosis were compared with IGRA-negative and latently infected IGRA-positive adolescents. The study's findings and limits: GEM motif frequencies gave over 55% accuracy; the GMM repertoire gave 80% to 90%. Smaller distances to GMM-specific TCRs suggested their expansion in active tuberculosis. Active tuberculosis patients had shorter CDR3-alpha; the beta difference was nonsignificant.

TCRdb's table, derived via immunoSEQ multiplex PCR, lists solely in-frame clones and lacks some. This table holds 26,000 or so clones, 90% found once. Germline trimming cut 2 bases from V and 7 bases from J; bases unmatched to any gene: 11. The CDR3 spans 18 residues. Germline CDR1 and CDR2: SGHRS and YFSETQ. Concerning this clone itself: Its antigen is not known.

The TCR sequence derives from a donor aged 10-29 years with latent tuberculosis or without tuberculosis infection. The material sequenced was PBMCs. J is TRBJ2-1 and V is TRBV5-1, with TRBD2 matching 14 bases. In DNA form, the CDR3 reads TGCGCCAGCAGCTTTCCGGGACTAGCGGGGGCCCGAGGGAATGAGCAGTTCTTC. Translating gives CASSFPGLAGARGNEQFF.